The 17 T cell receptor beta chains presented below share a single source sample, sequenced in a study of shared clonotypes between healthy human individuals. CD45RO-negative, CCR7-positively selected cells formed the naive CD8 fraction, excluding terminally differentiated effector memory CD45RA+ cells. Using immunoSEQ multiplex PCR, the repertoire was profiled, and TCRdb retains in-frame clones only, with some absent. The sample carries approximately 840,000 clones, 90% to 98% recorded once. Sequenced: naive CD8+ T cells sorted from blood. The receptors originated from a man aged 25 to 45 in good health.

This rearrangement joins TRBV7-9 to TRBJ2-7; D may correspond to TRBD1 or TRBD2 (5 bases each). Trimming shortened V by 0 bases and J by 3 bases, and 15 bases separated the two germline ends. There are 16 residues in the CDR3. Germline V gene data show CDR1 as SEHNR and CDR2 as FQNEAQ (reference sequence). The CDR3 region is CASSLAAGTAYYEQYF. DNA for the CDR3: TGTGCCAGCAGCTTAGCAGCCGGGACGGCATACTACGAGCAGTACTTC.

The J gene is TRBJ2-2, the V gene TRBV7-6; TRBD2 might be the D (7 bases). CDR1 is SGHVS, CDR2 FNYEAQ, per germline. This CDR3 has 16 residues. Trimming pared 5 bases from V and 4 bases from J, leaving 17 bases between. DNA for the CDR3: TGTGCCAGCAGCGGCTGGGGGGGGCAGAGCACCGGGGAGCTGTTTTTT. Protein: CASSGWGGQSTGELFF.

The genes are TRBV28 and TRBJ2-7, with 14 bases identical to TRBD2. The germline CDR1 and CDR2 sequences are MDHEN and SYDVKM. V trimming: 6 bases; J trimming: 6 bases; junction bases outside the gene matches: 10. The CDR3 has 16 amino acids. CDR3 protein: CASSWGTSGGVSEQYF. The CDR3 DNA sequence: TGTGCCAGCAGCTGGGGGACTAGCGGGGGCGTTTCCGAGCAGTACTTC.

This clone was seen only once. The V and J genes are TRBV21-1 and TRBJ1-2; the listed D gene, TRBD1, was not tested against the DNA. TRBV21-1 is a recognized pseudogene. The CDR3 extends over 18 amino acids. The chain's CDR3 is CASSKLRTGGNLGYGYTF. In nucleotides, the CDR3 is TGTGCCAGCAGCAAGTTACGGACAGGGGGTAATTTGGGCTATGGCTACACCTTC.

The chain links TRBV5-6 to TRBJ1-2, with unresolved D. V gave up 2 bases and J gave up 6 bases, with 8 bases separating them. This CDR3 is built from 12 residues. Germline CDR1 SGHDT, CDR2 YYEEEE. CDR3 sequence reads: CASSFTGNGYTF. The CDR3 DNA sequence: TGTGCCAGCAGCTTCACGGGAAATGGCTACACCTTC.

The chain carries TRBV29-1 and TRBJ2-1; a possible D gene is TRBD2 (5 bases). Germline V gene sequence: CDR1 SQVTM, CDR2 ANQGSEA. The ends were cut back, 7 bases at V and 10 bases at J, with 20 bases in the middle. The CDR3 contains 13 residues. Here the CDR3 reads CSGSIVDSVEQFF. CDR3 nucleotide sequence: TGCAGCGGGTCAATTGTGGATAGCGTGGAGCAGTTCTTC.

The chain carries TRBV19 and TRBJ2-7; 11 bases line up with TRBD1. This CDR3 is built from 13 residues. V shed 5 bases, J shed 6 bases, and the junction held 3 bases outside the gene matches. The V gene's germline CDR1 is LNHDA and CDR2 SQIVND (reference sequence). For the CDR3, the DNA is TGTGCCAGTAGTTACGGGACAGGGGGCGAGCAGTACTTC. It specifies CASSYGTGGEQYF.

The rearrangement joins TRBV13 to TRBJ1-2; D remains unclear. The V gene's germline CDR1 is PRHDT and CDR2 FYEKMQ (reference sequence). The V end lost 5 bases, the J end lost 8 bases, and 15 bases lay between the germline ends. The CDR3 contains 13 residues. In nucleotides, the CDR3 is TGTGCCAGCAGCCCAAGGGCAGGCGAGGGCTACACCTTC. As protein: CASSPRAGEGYTF. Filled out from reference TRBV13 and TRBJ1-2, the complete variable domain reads AAGVIQSPRHLIKEKRETATLKCYPIPRHDTVYWYQQGPGQDPQFLISFYEKMQSDKGSIPDRFSAQQFSDYHSELNMSSLELGDSALYFCASSPRAGEGYTFGSGTRLTVV.

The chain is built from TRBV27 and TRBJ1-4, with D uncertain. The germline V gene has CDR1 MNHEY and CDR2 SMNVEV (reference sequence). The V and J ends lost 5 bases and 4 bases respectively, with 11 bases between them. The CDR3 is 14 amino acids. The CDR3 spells CASSPDGYNEKLFF. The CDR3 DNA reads TGTGCCAGCAGTCCCGACGGGTATAATGAAAAACTGTTTTTT.

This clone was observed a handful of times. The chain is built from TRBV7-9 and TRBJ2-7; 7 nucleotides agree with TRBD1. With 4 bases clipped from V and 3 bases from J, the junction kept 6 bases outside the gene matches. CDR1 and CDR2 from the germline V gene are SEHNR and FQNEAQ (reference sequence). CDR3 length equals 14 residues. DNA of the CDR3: TGTGCCAGCAGCTCCGTGGGACAGAACTACGAGCAGTACTTC. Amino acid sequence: CASSSVGQNYEQYF.

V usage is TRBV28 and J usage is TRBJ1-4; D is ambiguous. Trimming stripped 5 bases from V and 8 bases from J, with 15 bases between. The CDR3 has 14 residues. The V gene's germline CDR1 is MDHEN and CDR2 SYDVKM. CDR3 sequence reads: CASSPAAVSEKLFF. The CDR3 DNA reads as TGTGCCAGCAGTCCGGCTGCGGTGAGCGAAAAACTGTTTTTT.

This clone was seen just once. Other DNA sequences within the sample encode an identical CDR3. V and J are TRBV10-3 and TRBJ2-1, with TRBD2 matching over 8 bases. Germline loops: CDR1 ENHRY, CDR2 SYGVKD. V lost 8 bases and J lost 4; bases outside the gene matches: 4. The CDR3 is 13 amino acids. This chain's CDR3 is CAIGLAGYNEQFF. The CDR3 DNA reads TGTGCCATCGGGTTAGCGGGGTACAATGAGCAGTTCTTC.

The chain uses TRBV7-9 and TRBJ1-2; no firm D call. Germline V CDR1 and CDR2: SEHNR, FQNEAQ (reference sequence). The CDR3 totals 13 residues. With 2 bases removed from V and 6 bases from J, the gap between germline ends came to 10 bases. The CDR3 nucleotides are TGTGCCAGCAGCTTATCGGAAATACATGGCTACACCTTC. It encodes CASSLSEIHGYTF. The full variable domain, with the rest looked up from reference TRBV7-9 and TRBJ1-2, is DTGVSQNPRHKITKRGQNVTFRCDPISEHNRLYWYRQTLGQGPEFLTYFQNEAQLEKSRLLSDRFSAERPKGSFSTLEIQRTEQGDSAMYLCASSLSEIHGYTFGSGTRLTVV.

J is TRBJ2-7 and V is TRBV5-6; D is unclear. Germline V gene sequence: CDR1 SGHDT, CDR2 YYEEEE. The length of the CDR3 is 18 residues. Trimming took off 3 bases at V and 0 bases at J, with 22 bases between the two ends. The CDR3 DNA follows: TGTGCCAGCAGCTCCACCGTCTACCGGACGCGAAGCTCCTACGAGCAGTACTTC. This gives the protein CASSSTVYRTRSSYEQYF.

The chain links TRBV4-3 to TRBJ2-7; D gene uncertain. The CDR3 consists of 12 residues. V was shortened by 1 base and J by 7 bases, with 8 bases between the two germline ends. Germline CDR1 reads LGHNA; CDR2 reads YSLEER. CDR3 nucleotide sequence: TGCGCCAGCAGCCAAGGCGGTCGTGAGCAGTACTTC. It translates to CASSQGGREQYF.

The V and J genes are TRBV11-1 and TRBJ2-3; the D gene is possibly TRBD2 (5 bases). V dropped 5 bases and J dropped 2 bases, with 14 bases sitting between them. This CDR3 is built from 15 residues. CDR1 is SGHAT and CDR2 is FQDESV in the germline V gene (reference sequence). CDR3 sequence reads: CASSLARRITDTQYF. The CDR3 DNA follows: TGTGCCAGCAGCCTGGCGCGGAGGATCACAGATACGCAGTATTTT.

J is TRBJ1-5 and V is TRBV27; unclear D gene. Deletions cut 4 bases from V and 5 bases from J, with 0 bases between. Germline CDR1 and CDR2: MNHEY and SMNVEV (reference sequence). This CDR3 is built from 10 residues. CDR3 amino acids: CASSYQPQHF. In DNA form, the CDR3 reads TGTGCCAGCAGTTATCAGCCCCAGCATTTT.